This T cell receptor beta chain was observed in a study of TIL therapy for anti-PD-1-resistant metastatic lung cancer. The wider study: By whole-exome sequencing, median non-synonymous tumor mutation burden was approximately 1.6 mutations per megabase. Findings of the study overall: Patients were highly selected, enriched for treatment-naive, never-smoker and oncogene-addicted cases. TIL cultures after expansion showed higher clonality and lower diversity than baseline tumor (median roughly 6.3% vs 31%).

The CDR3 has 16 amino acids. Sample time point: pre-treatment sample, taken before nivolumab and TIL therapy. Most excised metastases sampled were pleural nodules or supraclavicular lymph nodes. Tumor harvest preceded PD-1/PD-L1 blockade, followed by nivolumab treatment. The immunoSEQ assay was v3. Assay used: immunoSEQ multiplex PCR; TCRdb lists only in-frame clones, some missing. The sample records 8,500 to 9,500 clones, about 74% being singletons. Concerning this clone itself: Its antigen is still unknown.

This receptor was taken from a person aged 25-85 years with non-small cell lung cancer. The sequences come from tumor tissue, collected at baseline. This chain uses TRBV21-1 with TRBJ2-2; the table names TRBD1, a call not compared with the DNA. TRBV21-1 constitutes a pseudogene. DNA for the CDR3: TGTGCCAGCAGCAAACATTACTCAGGGGTTACCGGGGAGCTGTTTTTT. Amino acids: CASSKHYSGVTGELFF.